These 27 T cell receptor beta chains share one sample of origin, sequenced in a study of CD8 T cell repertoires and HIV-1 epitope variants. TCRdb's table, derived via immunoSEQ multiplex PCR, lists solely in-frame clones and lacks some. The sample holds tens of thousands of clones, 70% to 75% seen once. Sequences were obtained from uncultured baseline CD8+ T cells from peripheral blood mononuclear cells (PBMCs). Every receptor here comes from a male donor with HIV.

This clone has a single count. The CDR3 sequence: CASSIRLAGGRTQYF. In nucleotides, the CDR3 is TGTGCCAGCAGCATCCGACTAGCGGGGGGGCGGACCCAGTACTTC. The chain combines TRBV7-2 with TRBJ2-5, with TRBD2 matching 14 bases. J lost 7 bases, V lost 5 bases, and 6 bases had no gene match. CDR1 SGHTA and CDR2 FQGNSA come from the germline V gene. The CDR3 length is 15 residues.

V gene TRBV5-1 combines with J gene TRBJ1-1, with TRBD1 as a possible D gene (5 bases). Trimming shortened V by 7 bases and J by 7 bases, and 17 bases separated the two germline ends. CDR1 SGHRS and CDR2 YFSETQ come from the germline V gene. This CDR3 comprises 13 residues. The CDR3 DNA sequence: TGCGCCAGCGGACCGACAGTTACCAGTGAAGCTTTCTTT. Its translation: CASGPTVTSEAFF.

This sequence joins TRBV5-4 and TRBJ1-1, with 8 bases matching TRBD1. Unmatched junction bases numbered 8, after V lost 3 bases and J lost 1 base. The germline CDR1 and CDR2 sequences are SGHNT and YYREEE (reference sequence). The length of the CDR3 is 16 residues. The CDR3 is CASSSGQGRRNTEAFF. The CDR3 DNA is TGTGCCAGCAGCTCCGGACAGGGTAGAAGGAACACTGAAGCTTTCTTT.

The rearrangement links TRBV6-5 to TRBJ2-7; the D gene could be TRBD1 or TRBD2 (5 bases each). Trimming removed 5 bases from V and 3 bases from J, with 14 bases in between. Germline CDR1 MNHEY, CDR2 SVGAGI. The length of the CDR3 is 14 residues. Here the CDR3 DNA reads TGTGCCAGCAGTGACCGGGACCGGGTCTACGAGCAGTACTTC. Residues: CASSDRDRVYEQYF.

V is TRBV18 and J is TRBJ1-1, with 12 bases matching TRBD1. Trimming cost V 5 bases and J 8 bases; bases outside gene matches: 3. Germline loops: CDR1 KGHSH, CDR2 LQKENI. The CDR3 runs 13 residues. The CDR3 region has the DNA TGTGCCAGCTCAGCCGGGACAGGGGGCGAAGCTTTCTTT. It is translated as CASSAGTGGEAFF.

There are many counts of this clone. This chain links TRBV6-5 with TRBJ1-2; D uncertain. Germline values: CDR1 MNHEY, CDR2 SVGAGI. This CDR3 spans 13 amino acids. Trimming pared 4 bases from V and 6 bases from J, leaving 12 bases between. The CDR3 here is CASSLHDRDGYTF. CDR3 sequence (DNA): TGTGCCAGCAGTTTACACGATCGGGATGGCTACACCTTC.

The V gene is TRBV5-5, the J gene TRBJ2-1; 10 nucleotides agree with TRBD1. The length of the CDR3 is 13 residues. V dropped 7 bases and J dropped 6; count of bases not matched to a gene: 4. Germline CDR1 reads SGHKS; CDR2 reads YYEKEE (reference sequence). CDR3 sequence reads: CASFRDRGNEQFF. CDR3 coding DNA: TGTGCCAGCTTCCGGGACAGGGGCAATGAGCAGTTCTTC.

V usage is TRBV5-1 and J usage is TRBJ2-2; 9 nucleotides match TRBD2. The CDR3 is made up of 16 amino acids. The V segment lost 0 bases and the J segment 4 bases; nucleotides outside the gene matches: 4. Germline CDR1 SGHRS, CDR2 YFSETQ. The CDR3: CASSLGGSGSTGELFF. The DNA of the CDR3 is TGCGCCAGCAGCTTGGGTGGTAGCGGGAGCACCGGGGAGCTGTTTTTT.

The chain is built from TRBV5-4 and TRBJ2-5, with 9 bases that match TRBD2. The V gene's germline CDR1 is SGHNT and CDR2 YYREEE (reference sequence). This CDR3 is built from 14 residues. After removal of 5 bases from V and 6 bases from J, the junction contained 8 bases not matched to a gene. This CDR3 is CASSRREGQKTQYF. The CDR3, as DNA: TGTGCCAGCAGTAGGCGGGAGGGCCAGAAGACCCAGTACTTC.

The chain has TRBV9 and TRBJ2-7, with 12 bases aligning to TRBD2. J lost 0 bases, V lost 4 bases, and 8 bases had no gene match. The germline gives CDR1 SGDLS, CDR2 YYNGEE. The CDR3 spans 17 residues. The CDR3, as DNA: TGTGCCAGCAGCCCCAGGACTAGCGGGATTAACTCCTACGAGCAGTACTTC. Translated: CASSPRTSGINSYEQYF.

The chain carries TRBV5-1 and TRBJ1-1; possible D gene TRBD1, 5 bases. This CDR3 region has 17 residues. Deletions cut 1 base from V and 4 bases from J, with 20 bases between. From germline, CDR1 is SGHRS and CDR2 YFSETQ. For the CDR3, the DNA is TGCGCCAGCAGCTTGAGAGGGAGGGGCTGGGATGGCACTGAAGCTTTCTTT. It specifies CASSLRGRGWDGTEAFF.

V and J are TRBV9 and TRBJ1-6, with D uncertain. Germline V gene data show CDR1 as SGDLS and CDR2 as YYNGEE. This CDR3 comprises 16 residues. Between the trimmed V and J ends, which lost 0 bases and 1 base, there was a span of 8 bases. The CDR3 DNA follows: TGTGCCAGCAGCGTAGAGCCCCATTCCTATAATTCACCCCTCCACTTT. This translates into CASSVEPHSYNSPLHF.

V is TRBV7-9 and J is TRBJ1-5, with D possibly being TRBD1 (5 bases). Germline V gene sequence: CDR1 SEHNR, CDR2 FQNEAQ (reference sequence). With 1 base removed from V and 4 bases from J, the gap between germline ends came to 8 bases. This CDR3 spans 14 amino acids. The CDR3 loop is CASSLGSGNQPQHF. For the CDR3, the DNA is TGTGCCAGCAGCTTAGGGTCAGGGAATCAGCCCCAGCATTTT.

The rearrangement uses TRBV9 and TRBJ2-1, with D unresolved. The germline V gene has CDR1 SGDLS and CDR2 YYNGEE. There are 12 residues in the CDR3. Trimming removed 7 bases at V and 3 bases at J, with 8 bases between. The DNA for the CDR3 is TGTGCCAGCTCGGAGAACTACAATGAGCAGTTCTTC. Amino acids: CASSENYNEQFF.

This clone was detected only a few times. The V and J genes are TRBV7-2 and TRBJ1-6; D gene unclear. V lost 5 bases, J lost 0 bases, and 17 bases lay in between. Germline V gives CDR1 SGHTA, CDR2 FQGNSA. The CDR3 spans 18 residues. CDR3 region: CASSLWTQSRSYNSPLHF. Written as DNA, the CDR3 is TGTGCCAGCAGCCTTTGGACCCAATCCCGCTCCTATAATTCACCCCTCCACTTT.

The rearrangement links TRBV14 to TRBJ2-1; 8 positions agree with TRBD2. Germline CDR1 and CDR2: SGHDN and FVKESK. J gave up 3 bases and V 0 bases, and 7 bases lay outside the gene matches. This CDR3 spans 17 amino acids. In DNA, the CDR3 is TGTGCCAGCAGCCAAGATCCGGGGGGGCTAATCTACAATGAGCAGTTCTTC. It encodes CASSQDPGGLIYNEQFF.

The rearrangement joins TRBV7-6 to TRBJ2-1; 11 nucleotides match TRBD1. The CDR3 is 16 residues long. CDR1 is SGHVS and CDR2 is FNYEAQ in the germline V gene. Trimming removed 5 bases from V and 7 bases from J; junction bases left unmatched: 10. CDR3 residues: CASSRLRGQGGNEQFF. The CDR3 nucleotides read TGTGCCAGCAGCCGACTAAGGGGACAGGGGGGAAATGAGCAGTTCTTC.

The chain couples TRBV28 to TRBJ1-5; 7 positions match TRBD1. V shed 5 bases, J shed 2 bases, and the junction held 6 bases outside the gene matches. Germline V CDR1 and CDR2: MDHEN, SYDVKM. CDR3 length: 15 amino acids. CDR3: CASSQDRDGNQPQHF. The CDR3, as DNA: TGTGCCAGCAGTCAAGACAGGGATGGCAATCAGCCCCAGCATTTT.

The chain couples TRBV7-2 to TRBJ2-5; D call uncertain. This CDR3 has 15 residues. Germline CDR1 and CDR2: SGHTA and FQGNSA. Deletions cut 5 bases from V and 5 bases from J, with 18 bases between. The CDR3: CASSPGSLNVETQYF. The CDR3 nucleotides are TGTGCCAGCAGCCCCGGGTCCCTTAATGTGGAGACCCAGTACTTC.

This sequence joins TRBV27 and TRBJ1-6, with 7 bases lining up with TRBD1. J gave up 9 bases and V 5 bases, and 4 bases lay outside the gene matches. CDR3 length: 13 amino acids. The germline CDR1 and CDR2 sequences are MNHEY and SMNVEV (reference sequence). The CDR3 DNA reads TGTGCCAGCAGTGAGACAGGGAGTTCACCCCTCCACTTT. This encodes CASSETGSSPLHF.

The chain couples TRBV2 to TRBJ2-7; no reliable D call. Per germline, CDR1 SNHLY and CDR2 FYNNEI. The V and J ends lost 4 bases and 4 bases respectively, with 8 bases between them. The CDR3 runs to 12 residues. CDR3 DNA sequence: TGTGCCAGCAGTGTCGACTGGTACGAGCAGTACTTC. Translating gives CASSVDWYEQYF.

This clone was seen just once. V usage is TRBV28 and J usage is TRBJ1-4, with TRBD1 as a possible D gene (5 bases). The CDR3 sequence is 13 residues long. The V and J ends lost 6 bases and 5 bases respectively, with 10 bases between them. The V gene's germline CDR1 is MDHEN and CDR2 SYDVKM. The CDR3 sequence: CASRLAGNEKLFF. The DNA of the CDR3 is TGTGCCAGCAGATTGGCAGGGAATGAAAAACTGTTTTTT.

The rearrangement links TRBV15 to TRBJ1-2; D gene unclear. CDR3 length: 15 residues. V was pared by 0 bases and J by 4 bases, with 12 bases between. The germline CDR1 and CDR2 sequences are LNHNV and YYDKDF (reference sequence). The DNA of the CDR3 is TGTGCCACCAGCAGAGATTTGGAGGACCTCTATGGCTACACCTTC. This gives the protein CATSRDLEDLYGYTF.

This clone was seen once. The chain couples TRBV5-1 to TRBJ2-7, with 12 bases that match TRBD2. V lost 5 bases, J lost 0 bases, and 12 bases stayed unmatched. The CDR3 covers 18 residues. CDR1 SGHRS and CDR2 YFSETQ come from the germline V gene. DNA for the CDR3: TGCGCCAGCAGTGTGTTTGGACTAGCGGGGAAGAGCTCCTACGAGCAGTACTTC. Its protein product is CASSVFGLAGKSSYEQYF.

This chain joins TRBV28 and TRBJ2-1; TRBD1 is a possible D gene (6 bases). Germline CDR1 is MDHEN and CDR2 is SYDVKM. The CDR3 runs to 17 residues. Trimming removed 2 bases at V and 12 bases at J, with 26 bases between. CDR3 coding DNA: TGTGCCAGCAGTTTACAGCCGTCGGGCAGGGGCCTCGTAAGGCAGTTCTTC. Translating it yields CASSLQPSGRGLVRQFF.

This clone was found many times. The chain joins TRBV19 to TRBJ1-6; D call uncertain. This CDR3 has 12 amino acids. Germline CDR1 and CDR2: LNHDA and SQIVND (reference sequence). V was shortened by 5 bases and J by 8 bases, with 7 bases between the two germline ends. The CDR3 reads CASSQQYSPLHF. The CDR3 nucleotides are TGTGCCAGTAGTCAACAATATTCACCCCTCCACTTT.

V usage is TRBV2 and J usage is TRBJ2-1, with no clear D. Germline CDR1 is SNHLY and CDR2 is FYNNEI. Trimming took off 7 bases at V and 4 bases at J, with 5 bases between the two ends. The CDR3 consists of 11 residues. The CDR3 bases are TGTGCCAGCAACTATTACAATGAGCAGTTCTTC. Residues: CASNYYNEQFF.